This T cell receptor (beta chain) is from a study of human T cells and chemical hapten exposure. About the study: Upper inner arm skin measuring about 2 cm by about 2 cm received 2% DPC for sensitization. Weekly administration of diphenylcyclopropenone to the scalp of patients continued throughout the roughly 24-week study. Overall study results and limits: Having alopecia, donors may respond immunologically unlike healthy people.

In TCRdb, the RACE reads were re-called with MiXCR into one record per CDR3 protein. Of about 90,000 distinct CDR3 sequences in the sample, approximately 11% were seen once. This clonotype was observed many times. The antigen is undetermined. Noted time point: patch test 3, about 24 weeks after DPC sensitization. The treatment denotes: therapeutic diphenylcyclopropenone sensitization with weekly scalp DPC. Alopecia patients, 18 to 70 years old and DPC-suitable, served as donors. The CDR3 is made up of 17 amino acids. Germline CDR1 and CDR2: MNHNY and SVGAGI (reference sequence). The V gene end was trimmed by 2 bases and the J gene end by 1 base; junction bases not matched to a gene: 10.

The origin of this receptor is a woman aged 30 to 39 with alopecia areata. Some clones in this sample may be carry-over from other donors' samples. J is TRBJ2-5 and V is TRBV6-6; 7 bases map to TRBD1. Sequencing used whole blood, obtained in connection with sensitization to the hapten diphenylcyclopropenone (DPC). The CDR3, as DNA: TGTGCCAGCAGTTACGATCGGGACAGCACCATCCAAGAGACCCAGTACTTC. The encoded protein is CASSYDRDSTIQETQYF.